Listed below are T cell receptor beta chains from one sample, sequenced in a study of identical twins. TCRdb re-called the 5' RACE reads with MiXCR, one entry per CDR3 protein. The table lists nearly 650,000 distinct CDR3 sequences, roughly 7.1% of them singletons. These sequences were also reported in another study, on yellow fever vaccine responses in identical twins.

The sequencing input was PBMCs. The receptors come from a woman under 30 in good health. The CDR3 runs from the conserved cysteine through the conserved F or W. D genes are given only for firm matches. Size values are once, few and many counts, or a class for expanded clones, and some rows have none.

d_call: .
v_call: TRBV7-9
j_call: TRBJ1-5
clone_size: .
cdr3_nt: TGTGCCAGCAGCACCGACGGCAATCAGCCCCAGCATTTT
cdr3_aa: CASSTDGNQPQHF

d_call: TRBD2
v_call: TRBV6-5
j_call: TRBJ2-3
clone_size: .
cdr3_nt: TGTGCCAGCAGTTACGGTCCTAGCGGGGGATCCCGAAGGGTGTGGCAGTATTTT
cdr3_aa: CASSYGPSGGSRRVWQYF

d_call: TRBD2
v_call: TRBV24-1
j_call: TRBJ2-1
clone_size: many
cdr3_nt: TGTGCCACCAGTGATAATCCAAGCGGGGGACACTACAATGAGCAGTTCTTC
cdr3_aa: CATSDNPSGGHYNEQFF

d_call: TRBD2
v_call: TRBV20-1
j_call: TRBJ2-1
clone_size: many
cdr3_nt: TGCAGTGCACCCAGCGGGAGGTCTTACTACAATGAGCAGTTCTTC
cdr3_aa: CSAPSGRSYYNEQFF

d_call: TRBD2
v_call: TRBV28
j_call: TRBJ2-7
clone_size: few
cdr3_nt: TGTGCCAGCAGTTTATTCCTAGCGGGAGGGCCTTACGAGCAGTACTTC
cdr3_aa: CASSLFLAGGPYEQYF

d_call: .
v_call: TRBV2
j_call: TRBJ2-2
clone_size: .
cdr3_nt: TGTGCCAGCAGGGGGGCGCGAAGCACCGGGGAGCTGTTTTTT
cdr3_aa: CASRGARSTGELFF

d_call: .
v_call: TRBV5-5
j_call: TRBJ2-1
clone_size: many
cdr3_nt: TGTGCCAGCAGCTTGCTGCGGTATCTTGATGAGCAGTTCTTC
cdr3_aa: CASSLLRYLDEQFF

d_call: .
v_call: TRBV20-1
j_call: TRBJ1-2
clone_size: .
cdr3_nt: TGCAGTGCGGATCCCGGAGGGGCGGGCTATGGCTACACCTTC
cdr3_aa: CSADPGGAGYGYTF

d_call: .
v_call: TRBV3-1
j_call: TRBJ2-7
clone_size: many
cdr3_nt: TGTGCCAGCAGCCAAGAACTCGGCCGCGAGCAGTACTTC
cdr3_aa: CASSQELGREQYF

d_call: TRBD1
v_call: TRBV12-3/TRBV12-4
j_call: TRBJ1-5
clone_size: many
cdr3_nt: TGTGCCAGCAGACGGGACAGCTATCAGCCCCAGCATTTT
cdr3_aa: CASRRDSYQPQHF

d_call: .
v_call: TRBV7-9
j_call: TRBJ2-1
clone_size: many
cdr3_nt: TGTGCCAGCAGCTTAGTCTCACAGGAATGGGGTGAGCAGTTCTTC
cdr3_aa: CASSLVSQEWGEQFF

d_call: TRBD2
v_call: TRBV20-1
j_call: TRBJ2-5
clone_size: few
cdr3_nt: TGCAGTGCCACACTAGCGGGGAGGCAGCCTGAGACCCAGTACTTC
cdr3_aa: CSATLAGRQPETQYF

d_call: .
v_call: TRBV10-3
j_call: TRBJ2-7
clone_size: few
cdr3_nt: TGTGCCATCAACCCCGAGACGGGGAACACCTACGAGCAGTACTTC
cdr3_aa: CAINPETGNTYEQYF

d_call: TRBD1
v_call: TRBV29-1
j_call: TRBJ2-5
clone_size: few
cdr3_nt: TGCAGCGGGGGACAGGGGGGAAAAGAGACCCAGTACTTC
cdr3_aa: CSGGQGGKETQYF

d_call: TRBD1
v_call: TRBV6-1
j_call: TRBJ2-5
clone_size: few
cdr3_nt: TGTGCCAGCAGTGGCCGGGACAGGAGACAAGAGACCCAGTACTTC
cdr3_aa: CASSGRDRRQETQYF

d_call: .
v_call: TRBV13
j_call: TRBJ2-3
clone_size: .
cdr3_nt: TGTGCCAGCAGATCCTCAGGGACTGGCACAGATACGCAGTATTTT
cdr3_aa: CASRSSGTGTDTQYF

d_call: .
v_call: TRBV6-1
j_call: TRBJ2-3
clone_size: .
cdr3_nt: TGTGCCAGCAGCAGGTCCCCCCCCCAACTAGCAGGAGATACGCAGTATTTT
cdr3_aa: CASSRSPPQLAGDTQYF

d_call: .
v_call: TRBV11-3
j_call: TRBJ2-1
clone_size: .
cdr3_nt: TGTGCCAGCAGCCCCAAAACGGGATCCTACAATGAGCAGTTCTTC
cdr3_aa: CASSPKTGSYNEQFF

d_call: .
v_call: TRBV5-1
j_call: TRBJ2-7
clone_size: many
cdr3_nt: TGCGCCAGCAGTCCCGGGCCTCAGGTAACCACCTACGAGCAGTACTTC
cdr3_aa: CASSPGPQVTTYEQYF

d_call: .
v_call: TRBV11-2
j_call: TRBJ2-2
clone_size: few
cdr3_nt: TGTGCCAGCAGCTTAAACGGTATCAGTACCGGGGAGCTGTTTTTT
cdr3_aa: CASSLNGISTGELFF

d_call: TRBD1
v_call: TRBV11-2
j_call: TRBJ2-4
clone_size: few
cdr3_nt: TGTGCCAGCAGTTCACGGACAGGGGAGTACATTCAGTACTTC
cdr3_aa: CASSSRTGEYIQYF

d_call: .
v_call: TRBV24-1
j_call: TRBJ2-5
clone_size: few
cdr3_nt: TGTGCCACCAGTGATTGGGGGGGCGCCGGGAGGAGAGAGACCCAGTACTTC
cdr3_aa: CATSDWGGAGRRETQYF

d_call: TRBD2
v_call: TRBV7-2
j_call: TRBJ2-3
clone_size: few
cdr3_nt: TGTGCCAGCAGGAGCACTAGCGGTATCAGCACAGATACGCAGTATTTT
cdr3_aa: CASRSTSGISTDTQYF

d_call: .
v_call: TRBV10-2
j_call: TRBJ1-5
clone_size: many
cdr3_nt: TGCGCCAGCAGTGAGCAGGGGCAAGTAGGCAATCAGCCCCAGCATTTT
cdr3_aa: CASSEQGQVGNQPQHF

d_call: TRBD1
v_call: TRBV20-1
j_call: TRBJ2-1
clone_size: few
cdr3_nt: TGCAGTGCGCTGACAGGGTTTCCATACAATGAGCAGTTCTTC
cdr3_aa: CSALTGFPYNEQFF

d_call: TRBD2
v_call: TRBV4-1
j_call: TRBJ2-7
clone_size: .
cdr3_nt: TGCGCCAGCAGCCAAGTCGACCTGGGACTAGCGGGAGGAGGCCAGTACTTC
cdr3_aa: CASSQVDLGLAGGGQYF

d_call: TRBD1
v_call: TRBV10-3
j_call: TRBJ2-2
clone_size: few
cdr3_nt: TGTGCCATCAGTGAACGGGACAGGCGGGGCCCCGGGGAGCTGTTTTTT
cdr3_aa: CAISERDRRGPGELFF

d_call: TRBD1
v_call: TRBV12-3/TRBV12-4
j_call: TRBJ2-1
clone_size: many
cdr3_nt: TGTGCCAGCAGATCAGGGACAGGTCCCTACAATGAGCAGTTCTTC
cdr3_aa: CASRSGTGPYNEQFF

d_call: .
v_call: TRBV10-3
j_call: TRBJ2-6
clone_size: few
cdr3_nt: TGTGCCATCAGTGAAAAGACAAACTCTGGGGCCAACGTCCTGACTTTC
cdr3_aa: CAISEKTNSGANVLTF

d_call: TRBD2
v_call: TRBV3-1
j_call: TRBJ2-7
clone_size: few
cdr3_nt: TGTGCCAGCAGCCAAGCCGGACTAGCGGGACTGTACGAGCAGTACTTC
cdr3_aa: CASSQAGLAGLYEQYF

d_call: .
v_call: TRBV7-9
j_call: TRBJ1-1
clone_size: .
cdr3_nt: TGTGCCAGCAGCTTAGCGAGGAAGTTGGACACTGAAGCTTTCTTT
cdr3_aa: CASSLARKLDTEAFF

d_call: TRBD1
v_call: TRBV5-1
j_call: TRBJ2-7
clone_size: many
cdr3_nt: TGCGCCAGCAGCTTGGGGGACAGTTACCCTTACGAGCAGTACTTC
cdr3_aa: CASSLGDSYPYEQYF

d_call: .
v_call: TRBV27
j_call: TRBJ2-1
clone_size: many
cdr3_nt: TGTGCCACCGATCGGAGCCCCAGGGGAAATGAGCAGTTCTTC
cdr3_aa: CATDRSPRGNEQFF

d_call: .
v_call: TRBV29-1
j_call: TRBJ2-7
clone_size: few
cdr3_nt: TGCAGCTTTAAGGAGGACTCCGTTTTTCACGAGCAGTACTTC
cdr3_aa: CSFKEDSVFHEQYF

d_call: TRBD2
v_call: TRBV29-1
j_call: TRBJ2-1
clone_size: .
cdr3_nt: TGCAGCGTTGAAGGTAGGACTAGGAGCTCCTACAATGAGCAGTTCTTC
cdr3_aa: CSVEGRTRSSYNEQFF

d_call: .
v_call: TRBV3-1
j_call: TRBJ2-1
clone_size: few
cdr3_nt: TGTGCCAGCAGCCAAGATCCCGTGTACAATGAGCAGTTCTTC
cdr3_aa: CASSQDPVYNEQFF

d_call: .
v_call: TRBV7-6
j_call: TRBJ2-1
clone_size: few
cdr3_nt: TGTGCCAGCAGCTTAGAGTCCGGGGATAGCGAGCAGTTCTTC
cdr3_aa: CASSLESGDSEQFF

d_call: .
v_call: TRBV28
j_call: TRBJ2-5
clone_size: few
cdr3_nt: TGTGCCAGCAGGGGCCGGTGGGTCGACCAAGAGACCCAGTACTTC
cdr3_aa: CASRGRWVDQETQYF

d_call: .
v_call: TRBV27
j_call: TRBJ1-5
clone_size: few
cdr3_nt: TGTGCCAGCAGTACAGGGATCGGTCAGCCCCAGCATTTT
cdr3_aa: CASSTGIGQPQHF

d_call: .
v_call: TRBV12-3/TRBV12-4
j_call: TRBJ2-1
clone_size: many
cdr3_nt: TGTGCCAGCAGTTTAGACGCGGGGCCCTACAATGAGCAGTTCTTC
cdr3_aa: CASSLDAGPYNEQFF